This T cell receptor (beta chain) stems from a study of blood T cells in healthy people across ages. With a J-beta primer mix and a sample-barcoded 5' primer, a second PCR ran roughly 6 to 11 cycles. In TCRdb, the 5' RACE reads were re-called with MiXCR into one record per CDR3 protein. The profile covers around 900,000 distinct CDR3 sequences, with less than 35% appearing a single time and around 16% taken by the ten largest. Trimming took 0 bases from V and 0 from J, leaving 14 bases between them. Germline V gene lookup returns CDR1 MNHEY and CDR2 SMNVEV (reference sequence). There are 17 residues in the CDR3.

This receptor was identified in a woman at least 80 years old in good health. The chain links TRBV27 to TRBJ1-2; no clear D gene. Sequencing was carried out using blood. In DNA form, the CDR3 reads TGTGCCAGCAGTTTATCGGTGGAGGGTTTACCTAACTATGGCTACACCTTC. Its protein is CASSLSVEGLPNYGYTF.